Sequencing of this T cell receptor beta chain was carried out in a study of T cell repertoires in cytomegalovirus infection. Concerning this clonotype: Its antigen remains unknown.

Germline CDR1 is MNHEY and CDR2 is SVGAGI. Losses at the gene ends were 6 bases for V and 9 bases for J; bases not matched to a gene: 15. This CDR3 is 16 amino acids long. From the reads, TCRdb called clonotypes with MiXCR, one entry per CDR3 protein. Of 450,000 to 600,000 distinct CDR3 sequences listed, about 33% are singletons. The sequence derives from a human donor in good health (CMV status not recorded). Some clones in this sample may be carry-over from other donors' samples. The source material was cultured PBMCs, sampled from culture after CMV antigen stimulation. The rearrangement joins TRBV6-5 to TRBJ2-4; 9 nucleotides line up with TRBD2. In DNA, the CDR3 is TGTGCCAGCAGCCCGACTAGCGGAGCGGGCGGGGGCATTCAGTACTTC. Its translation is CASSPTSGAGGGIQYF.